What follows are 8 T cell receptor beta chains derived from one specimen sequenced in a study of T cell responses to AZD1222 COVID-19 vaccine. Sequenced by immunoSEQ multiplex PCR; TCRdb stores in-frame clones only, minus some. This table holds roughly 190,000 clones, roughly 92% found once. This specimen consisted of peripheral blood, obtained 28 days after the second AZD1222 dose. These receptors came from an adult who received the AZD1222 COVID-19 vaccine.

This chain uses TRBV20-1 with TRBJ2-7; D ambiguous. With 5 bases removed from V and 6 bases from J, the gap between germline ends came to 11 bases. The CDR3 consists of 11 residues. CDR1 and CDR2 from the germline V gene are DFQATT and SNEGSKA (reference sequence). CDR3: CSAGAGSEQYF. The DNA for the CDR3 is TGCAGTGCTGGAGCCGGAAGCGAGCAGTACTTC.

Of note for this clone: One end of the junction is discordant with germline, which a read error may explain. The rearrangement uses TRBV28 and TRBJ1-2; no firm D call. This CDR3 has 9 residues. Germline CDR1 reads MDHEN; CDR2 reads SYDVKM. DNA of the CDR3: TGTGCCAGCAGCCCTCCCGAACCCTTC. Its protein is CASSPPEPF.

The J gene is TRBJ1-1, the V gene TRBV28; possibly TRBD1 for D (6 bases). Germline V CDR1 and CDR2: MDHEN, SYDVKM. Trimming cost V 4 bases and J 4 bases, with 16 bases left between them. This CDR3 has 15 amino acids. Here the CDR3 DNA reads TGTGCCAGCAGTTCAGCGGGGGCGACCCTCACTGAAGCTTTCTTT. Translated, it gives CASSSAGATLTEAFF.

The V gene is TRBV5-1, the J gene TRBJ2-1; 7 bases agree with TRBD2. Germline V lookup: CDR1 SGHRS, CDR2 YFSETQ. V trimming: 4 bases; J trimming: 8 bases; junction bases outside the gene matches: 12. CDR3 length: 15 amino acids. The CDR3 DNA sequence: TGCGCCAGCAGCAAGAGCGGGAATGGGCTCGATGAGCAGTTCTTC. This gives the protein CASSKSGNGLDEQFF.

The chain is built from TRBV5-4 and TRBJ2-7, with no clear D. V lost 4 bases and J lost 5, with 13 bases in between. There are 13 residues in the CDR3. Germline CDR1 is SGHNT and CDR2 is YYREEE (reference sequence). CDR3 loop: CASSGGRSHEQYF. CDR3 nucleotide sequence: TGTGCCAGCAGCGGCGGACGATCCCACGAGCAGTACTTC.

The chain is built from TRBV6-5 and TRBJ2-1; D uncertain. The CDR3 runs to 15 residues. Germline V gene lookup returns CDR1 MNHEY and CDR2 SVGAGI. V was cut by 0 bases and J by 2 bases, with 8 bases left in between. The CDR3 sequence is CASSYSTQPYNEQFF. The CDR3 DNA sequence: TGTGCCAGCAGTTACTCGACCCAACCCTACAATGAGCAGTTCTTC.

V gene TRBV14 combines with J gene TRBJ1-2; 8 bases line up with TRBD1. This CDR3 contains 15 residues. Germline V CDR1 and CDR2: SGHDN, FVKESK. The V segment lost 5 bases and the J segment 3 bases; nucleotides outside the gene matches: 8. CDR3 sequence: CASSLGQGRHYGYTF. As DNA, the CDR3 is TGTGCCAGCAGCTTAGGACAGGGCCGTCACTATGGCTACACCTTC.

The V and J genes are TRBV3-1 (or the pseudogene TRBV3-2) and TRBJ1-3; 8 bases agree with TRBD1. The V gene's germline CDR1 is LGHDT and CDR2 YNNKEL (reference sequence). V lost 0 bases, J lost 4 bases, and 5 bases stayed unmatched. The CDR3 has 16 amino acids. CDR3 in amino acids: CASSQDPGGLGNTIYF. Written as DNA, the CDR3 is TGTGCCAGCAGCCAAGACCCAGGGGGCCTCGGAAACACCATATATTTT.